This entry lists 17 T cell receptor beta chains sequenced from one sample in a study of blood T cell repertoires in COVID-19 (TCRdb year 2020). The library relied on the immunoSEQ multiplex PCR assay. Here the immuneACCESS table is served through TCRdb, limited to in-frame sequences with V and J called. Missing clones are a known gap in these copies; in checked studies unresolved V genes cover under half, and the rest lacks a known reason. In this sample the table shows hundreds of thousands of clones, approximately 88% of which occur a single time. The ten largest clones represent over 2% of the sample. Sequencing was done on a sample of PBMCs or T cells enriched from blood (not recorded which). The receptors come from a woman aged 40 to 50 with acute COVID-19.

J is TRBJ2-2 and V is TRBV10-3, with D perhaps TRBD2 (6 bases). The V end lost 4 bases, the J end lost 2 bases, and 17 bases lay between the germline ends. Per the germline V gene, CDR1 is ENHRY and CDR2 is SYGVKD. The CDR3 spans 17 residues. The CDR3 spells CAISGPPGLLNTGELFF. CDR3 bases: TGTGCCATCAGTGGTCCCCCGGGACTTCTAAACACCGGGGAGCTGTTTTTT.

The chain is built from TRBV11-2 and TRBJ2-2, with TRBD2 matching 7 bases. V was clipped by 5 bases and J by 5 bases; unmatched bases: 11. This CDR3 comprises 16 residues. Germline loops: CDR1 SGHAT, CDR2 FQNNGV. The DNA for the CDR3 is TGTGCCAGCAGCCAGCGGGGCCCCCCCAATACCGGGGAGCTGTTTTTT. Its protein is CASSQRGPPNTGELFF.

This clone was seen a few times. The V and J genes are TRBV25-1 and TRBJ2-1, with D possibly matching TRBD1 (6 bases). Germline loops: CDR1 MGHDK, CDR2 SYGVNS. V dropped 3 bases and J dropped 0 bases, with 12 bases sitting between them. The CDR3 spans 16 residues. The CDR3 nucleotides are TGTGCCAGCAGTGACCACAGGGCGTCCTCCTACAATGAGCAGTTCTTC. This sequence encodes CASSDHRASSYNEQFF.

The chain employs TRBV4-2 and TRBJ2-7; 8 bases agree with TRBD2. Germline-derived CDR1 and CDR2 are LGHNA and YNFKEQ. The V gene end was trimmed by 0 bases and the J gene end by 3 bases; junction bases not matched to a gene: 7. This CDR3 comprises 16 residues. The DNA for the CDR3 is TGTGCCAGCAGCCAAGATCAAGGAGCGGGGGACTACGAGCAGTACTTC. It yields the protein CASSQDQGAGDYEQYF.

CDR3 nucleotides: TGTGCCAGCAGCGACGGAGAAAGAGGAAACACCATATATTTT. Translating gives CASSDGERGNTIYF. This sequence joins TRBV9 and TRBJ1-3; unclear D gene. The CDR3 loop spans 14 amino acids. The V end was cut by 3 bases, the J end by 4 bases, with 11 bases between. Germline-derived CDR1 and CDR2 are SGDLS and YYNGEE.

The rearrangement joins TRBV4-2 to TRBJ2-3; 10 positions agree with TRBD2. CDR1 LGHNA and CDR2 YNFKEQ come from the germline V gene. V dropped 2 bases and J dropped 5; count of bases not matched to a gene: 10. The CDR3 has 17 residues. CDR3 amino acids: CASSQYQRGGFKDTQYF. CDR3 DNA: TGTGCCAGCAGCCAATACCAGCGGGGGGGATTTAAAGATACGCAGTATTTT.

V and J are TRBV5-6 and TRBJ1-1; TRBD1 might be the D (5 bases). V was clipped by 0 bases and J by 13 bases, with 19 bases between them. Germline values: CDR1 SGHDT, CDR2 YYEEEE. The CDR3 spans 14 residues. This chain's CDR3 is CASSLAWQGTEDFF. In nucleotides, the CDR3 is TGTGCCAGCAGCTTGGCCTGGCAGGGCACCGAGGATTTCTTT.

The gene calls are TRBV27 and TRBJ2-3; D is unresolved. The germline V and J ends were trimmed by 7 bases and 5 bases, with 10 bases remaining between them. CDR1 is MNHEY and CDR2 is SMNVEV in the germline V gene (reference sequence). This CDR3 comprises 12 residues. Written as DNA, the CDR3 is TGTGCCAGCACCCACGGCGGAGATACGCAGTATTTT. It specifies CASTHGGDTQYF.

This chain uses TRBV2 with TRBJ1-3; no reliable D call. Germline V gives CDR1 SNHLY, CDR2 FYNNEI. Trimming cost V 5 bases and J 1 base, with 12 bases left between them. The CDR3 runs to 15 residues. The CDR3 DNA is TGTGCCAGCAGTCCCGGAGGAGGGTCTGGAAACACCATATATTTT. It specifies CASSPGGGSGNTIYF.

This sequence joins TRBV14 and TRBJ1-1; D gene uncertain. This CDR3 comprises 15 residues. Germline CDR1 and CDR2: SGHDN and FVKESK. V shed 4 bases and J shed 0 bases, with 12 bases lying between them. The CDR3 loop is CASSPLSGLNTEAFF. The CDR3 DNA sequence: TGTGCCAGCAGCCCACTCTCGGGATTGAACACTGAAGCTTTCTTT.

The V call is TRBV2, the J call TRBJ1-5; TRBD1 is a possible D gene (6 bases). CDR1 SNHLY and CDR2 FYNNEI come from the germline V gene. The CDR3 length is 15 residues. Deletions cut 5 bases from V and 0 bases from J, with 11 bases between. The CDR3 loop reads CASSPQGGSNQPQHF. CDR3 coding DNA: TGTGCCAGCAGTCCACAGGGTGGTAGCAATCAGCCCCAGCATTTT.

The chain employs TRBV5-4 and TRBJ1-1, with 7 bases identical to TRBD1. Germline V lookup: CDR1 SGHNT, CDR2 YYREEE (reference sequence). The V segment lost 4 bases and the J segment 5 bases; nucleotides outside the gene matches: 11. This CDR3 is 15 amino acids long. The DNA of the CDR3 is TGTGCCAGCAGCAGTGGGGCGAAACAGGGGACTGAAGCTTTCTTT. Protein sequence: CASSSGAKQGTEAFF.

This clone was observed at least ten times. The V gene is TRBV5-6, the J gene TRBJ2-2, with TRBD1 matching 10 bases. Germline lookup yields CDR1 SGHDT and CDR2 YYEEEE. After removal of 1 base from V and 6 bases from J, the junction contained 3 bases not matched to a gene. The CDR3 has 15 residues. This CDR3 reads CASSLYGQGAGELFF. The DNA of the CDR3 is TGTGCCAGCAGCTTGTACGGACAGGGGGCCGGGGAGCTGTTTTTT.

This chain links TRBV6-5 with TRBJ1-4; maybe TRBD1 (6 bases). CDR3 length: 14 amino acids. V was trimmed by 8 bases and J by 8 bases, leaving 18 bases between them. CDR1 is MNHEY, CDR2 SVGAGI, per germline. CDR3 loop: CASAPSGEGEKLFF. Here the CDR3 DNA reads TGTGCCAGCGCCCCCTCAGGGGAGGGGGAAAAACTGTTTTTT.

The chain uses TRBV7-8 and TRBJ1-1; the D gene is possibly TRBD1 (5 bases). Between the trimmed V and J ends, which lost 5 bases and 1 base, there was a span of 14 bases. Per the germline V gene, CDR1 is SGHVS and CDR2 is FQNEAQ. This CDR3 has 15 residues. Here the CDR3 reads CASSQGDFRNTEAFF. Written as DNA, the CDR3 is TGTGCCAGCAGCCAAGGGGATTTTCGGAACACTGAAGCTTTCTTT.

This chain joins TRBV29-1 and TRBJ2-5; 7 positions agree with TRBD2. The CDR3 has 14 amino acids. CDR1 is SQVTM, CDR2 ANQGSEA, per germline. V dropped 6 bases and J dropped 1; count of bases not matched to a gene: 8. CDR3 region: CSVAGWGGQETQYF. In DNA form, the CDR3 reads TGCAGCGTGGCTGGTTGGGGGGGCCAAGAGACCCAGTACTTC.

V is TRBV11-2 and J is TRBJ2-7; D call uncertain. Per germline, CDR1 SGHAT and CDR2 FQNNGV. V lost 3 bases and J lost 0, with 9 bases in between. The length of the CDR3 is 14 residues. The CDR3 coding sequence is TGTGCCAGCAGCTTCCGTATTAGCTCCTACGAGCAGTACTTC. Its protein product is CASSFRISSYEQYF.